This is a list of T cell receptor beta chains from one sample in a study of blood T cell repertoires in COVID-19. The table came from immunoSEQ multiplex PCR; TCRdb's copy has only in-frame clones and leaves some out. The sample consists of about 350,000 clones, about 88% of them appearing once. The sequencing input was PBMCs or T cells enriched from blood (not recorded which). The source of these receptors is a woman in her thirties who had recovered from COVID-19. Each CDR3 is given with its conserved first and last residue. D genes are given only for firm matches. Only some rows state a clone size, as once, few, many or a class for expanded clones.

once,NA,TRBJ1-3,TRBV5-1,TGCGCCAGCAGCTTGGAATCGGACACTGGAAACACCATATATTTT,CASSLESDTGNTIYF
few,NA,TRBJ1-6,TRBV15,TGTGCCACCAGCAGGGAACTAGTGGGTAATTCACCCCTCCACTTT,CATSRELVGNSPLHF
many,NA,TRBJ1-2,TRBV5-1,TGCGCCAGCAGCTTGGAGGGCCAGGGGTCCTATGGCTACACCTTC,CASSLEGQGSYGYTF
NA,NA,TRBJ2-7,TRBV28,TGTGCCAGCAGGTATACAGGTCCGACCTCCTACGAGCAGTACTTC,CASRYTGPTSYEQYF
NA,TRBD1,TRBJ1-3,TRBV2,TGTGCCAGCAGTATAGGGGGCCGAAACACCATATATTTT,CASSIGGRNTIYF
NA,TRBD1,TRBJ1-6,TRBV27,TGTGCCAGCAGTTCCGGACAGGGGGCCCTAAAGGGTTCACCCCTCCACTTT,CASSSGQGALKGSPLHF
NA,TRBD1,TRBJ1-3,TRBV5-6,TGTGCCAGCAGCGGGACAGGCGAAATTGGAAACACCATATATTTT,CASSGTGEIGNTIYF
NA,TRBD1,TRBJ1-5,TRBV15,TGTGCCACCAGCAGGCCGGGACAGTTTAGCAATCAGCCCCAGCATTTT,CATSRPGQFSNQPQHF
NA,NA,TRBJ2-7,TRBV5-4,TGTGCCAGCAGCCAAGTAACGGGCGGGGCCGCCTACGAGCAGTACTTC,CASSQVTGGAAYEQYF
NA,NA,TRBJ1-2,TRBV14,TGTGCCAGCAGCCAAGATGGTCGGGGGGCCTATGGCTACACCTTC,CASSQDGRGAYGYTF
NA,TRBD1,TRBJ1-5,TRBV4-1,TGCGCCAGCAGCCAAGATGGCAGGGGGGACATTCGGCCCCAGCATTTT,CASSQDGRGDIRPQHF
NA,TRBD1,TRBJ2-1,TRBV19,TGTGTCAGTAGTACAAGACAGGGGGTTTACAATGAGCAGTTCTTC,CVSSTRQGVYNEQFF
NA,TRBD1,TRBJ1-6,TRBV11-2,TGTGCCAGCAGTGCCCGGACAGGGGGTTCGGTAAATTCACCCCTCCACTTT,CASSARTGGSVNSPLHF
NA,NA,TRBJ1-6,TRBV6-5,TGTGCCAGCAGCCAATGGGGGGTAGATTCACCCCTCCACTTT,CASSQWGVDSPLHF
NA,TRBD1,TRBJ2-5,TRBV29-1,TGCAGCGTGGCCGGGACAGCACAAGAGACCCAGTACTTC,CSVAGTAQETQYF
NA,NA,TRBJ2-7,TRBV15,TGTGCCACCAGCGGCTCGAGGACCTACGAGCAGTACTTC,CATSGSRTYEQYF
NA,TRBD1,TRBJ1-2,TRBV28,TGTGCCAGCAGCCTATGGCCAGGGACAGGGGATGGCTACACCTTC,CASSLWPGTGDGYTF